This T cell receptor (beta chain) was sequenced during a study of shared clonotypes between healthy human individuals. Whole-study findings and limits: The four-donor shared clonotypes exceeded non-shared clonotypes in generation probability, with non-shared ones scoring lower. With few donors, the genetic and exposure-history diversity represented was limited. Sampling was confined to blood; repertoires within tissues likely differ.

CD45RA+ naive and CD45RA-negative memory subsets were separated from CD4+ cells. On this clone: Its antigen is not identified. At the DNA level, this CDR3 is encoded by other sequences in the same sample as well.

The CDR3 has 11 amino acids. CDR1 and CDR2 (germline): SNHLY, FYNNEI. Trimming removed 6 bases from V and 5 bases from J, with 7 bases in between. Data came from immunoSEQ multiplex PCR; TCRdb stores just in-frame clones and leaves some out. The sample contains millions of clones, around 94% of which appear only once. V usage is TRBV2 and J usage is TRBJ2-5; D is perhaps TRBD1 (5 bases). Sequencing was carried out using naive CD4+ T cells sorted from blood. Indicated subset: CD45RA+ positively selected. The sequence derives from a man younger than 35 in good health. CDR3 DNA: TGTGCCAGCAGGCAGGGTGAGACCCAGTACTTC. Translation gives CASRQGETQYF.